The rows below give T cell receptor beta chains drawn from one sample of a study of tumor-infiltrating lymphocytes in localized non-small cell lung cancer. The method was immunoSEQ multiplex PCR; TCRdb's version includes in-frame clones alone and lacks a portion of them. Of about 7,600 clones in the sample, roughly 80% were seen once. Source material: lung tumor tissue. These receptors were obtained from a human donor with non-small cell lung cancer. Each CDR3 is given with its conserved first and last residue.

>TRBV5-1
CASSLAGYNEKLFF
>TRBV30
CAWSVVRGETQYF
>TRBV6-1
CAGGRDGTEAFF
>TRBV7-6
CASSFSPPGTGLETQYF
>TRBV7-2
CASSITGGRSPLHF
>TRBV5-1
CASSLEQRFYGYTF
>TRBV29-1
CSVGGETQYF
>TRBV4-1
CASSQGAQGGYGYTF
>TRBV7-7
CASSSGVKETQYF
>TRBV9
CASSPTSGASYEQYF
>TRBV19
CASSIDRGRTGYTF
>TRBV25-1
CASSAPGGGEKLFF
>TRBV28
CASSFMPNTEAFF
>TRBV18
CASSPVLAGRGDTQYF
>TRBV2
CASRGTRGANEKLFF
>TRBV11-3
CASSSSGRKNEQFF
>TRBV11-2
CASSSPFSNPYEQYF
>TRBV4-1
CASSQAEDRGYSNQPQHF
>TRBV21-1
CASFFSRTGALSGNTIYF
>TRBV30
CAWRRGETQYF
>TRBV7-9
CASSLKGLPPSETQYF
>TRBV10-3
CAISESWHISNQPQHF
>TRBV5-6
CASSLAARTEAFF
>TRBV11-2
CASSLAPDSFYEQYF
>TRBV4-2
CASSHSAPGSEAFF
>TRBV29-1
CSVVFFAGEEETQYF
>TRBV30
CAWSVQAGTGEQYF
>TRBV19
CACSGTATNQPQHF
>TRBV6-5
CASSRTQDSGYGYTF
>TRBV2
CASSPVFTDTQYF
>TRBV5-1
CASRESDSGNTIYF
>TRBV28
CASSFGRLRGGYEQYF
>TRBV9
CASSLRTGASSYNEQFF
>TRBV19
CASSRGAGANVLTF
>TRBV6-4
CASSDGDRTEAFF
>TRBV27
CASSLNWDRNEKLFF
>TRBV5-1
CASSPDRGNNYGYTF
>TRBV5-1
CASSWTDQETQYF